This T cell receptor (beta chain) came from a study of blood T cell repertoires in COVID-19. Overall study: Samples of COVID-19 (acute and convalescent) were obtained from the United States, Italy and Spain. T cells, B-cell-depleted T cells, or PBMCs provided the cDNA or gDNA that served as material.

Methods used by the authors: Nucleated cell number was recorded as an estimate derived from reference gene primer amplification. Measured with immunoSEQ multiplex PCR; TCRdb has only the in-frame clones, and not every one. That table furnishes V, J and clone size, whereas the DNA furnished D and trimming. This sample has 240,000 or so clones, with approximately 90% found just once. The germline gives CDR1 SGHNT, CDR2 YYREEE (reference sequence). The ends lost 0 bases at V and 6 bases at J; junction bases unmatched: 1. This CDR3 spans 14 amino acids. This clone showed up just once. V and J are TRBV5-4 and TRBJ2-7; 12 positions match TRBD2. This TCR derives from a man in his 60s who had recovered from COVID-19. Specimen: peripheral blood. CDR3 nucleotide sequence: TGTGCCAGCAGCTTGGGGGGACTAGCGGGCGAGCAGTACTTC. Its protein product is CASSLGGLAGEQYF.